The 25 T cell receptor beta chains in this list originate from one sample, sequenced in a study of sequential checkpoint blockade in melanoma (dated by TCRdb to about 2019). Read against the paper, the sample's treatment or condition label means: randomized to nivolumab then ipilimumab (arm A) or the reverse (arm B). Libraries were constructed by the immunoSEQ multiplex PCR assay. This immuneACCESS table, as held by TCRdb, lists in-frame sequences with V and J called but not all clones. Of the missing ones, under half trace to an unresolved V gene in checked studies; the others have no known cause. This sample has thousands of clones in its table, and about 60% of those were observed once. The ten largest clones take up roughly 22% of the sample. Sequences were derived from CD8+ T cells sorted from blood (inferred from file names), sampled from a patient given nivolumab and ipilimumab in sequence. These receptors were obtained from a human donor with melanoma.

The chain combines TRBV7-8 with TRBJ2-7; TRBD1 aligns across 7 bases. CDR1 SGHVS and CDR2 FQNEAQ come from the germline V gene. The CDR3 is 16 amino acids. V lost 4 bases to trimming and J lost 3 bases; unmatched junction nucleotides: 12. This CDR3 reads CASSSGTGDPGYEQYF. The CDR3 DNA reads TGTGCCAGCAGCTCCGGAACAGGGGATCCGGGCTACGAGCAGTACTTC.

The V call is TRBV7-9, the J call TRBJ2-3; 8 bases fit TRBD2. CDR1 and CDR2 from the germline V gene are SEHNR and FQNEAQ (reference sequence). J lost 6 bases, V lost 8 bases, and 13 bases had no gene match. CDR3 size: 15 residues. DNA for the CDR3: TGTGCCAGCGCCCTCGGGGGGGCGCGTCCTGATACGCAGTATTTT. Its protein is CASALGGARPDTQYF.

V and J are TRBV2 and TRBJ2-2, with D possibly TRBD2 on 5 matching bases. V was pared by 8 bases and J by 6 bases, with 13 bases between. This CDR3 has 13 amino acids. The V gene's germline CDR1 is SNHLY and CDR2 FYNNEI. DNA of the CDR3: TGTGCCAGCGCGGGTTTAGGGCCCGGGGAGCTGTTTTTT. It encodes CASAGLGPGELFF.

V is TRBV19 and J is TRBJ2-7; 7 bases align to TRBD2. The J segment lost 5 bases and the V segment lost 1 base, leaving 8 bases of the junction unmatched. This CDR3 comprises 15 residues. Germline assignment: CDR1 LNHDA and CDR2 SQIVND (reference sequence). The CDR3 nucleotides are TGTGCCAGTAGTATAGGAGGCGGGAGTGGTGACGAGCAGTACTTC. Protein sequence: CASSIGGGSGDEQYF.

The chain is built from TRBV7-9 and TRBJ2-1; maybe TRBD2 (6 bases). This CDR3 spans 12 amino acids. Trimming removed 3 bases at V and 8 bases at J, with 8 bases between. Germline V gene data show CDR1 as SEHNR and CDR2 as FQNEAQ (reference sequence). This CDR3 reads CASSFPGDEQFF. In nucleotides, the CDR3 is TGTGCCAGCAGCTTCCCGGGGGATGAGCAGTTCTTC.

Here the CDR3 DNA reads TGCGCCAGCAGCCAAGTATCCTTCGTAGCGGGAGTGAACAATGAGCAGTTCTTC. Protein product: CASSQVSFVAGVNNEQFF. The chain recombines TRBV4-3 with TRBJ2-1; 9 bases agree with TRBD2. This CDR3 region has 18 residues. V was pared by 1 base and J by 5 bases, with 12 bases of the junction left unmatched. Germline lookup yields CDR1 LGHNA and CDR2 YSLEER.

This chain links TRBV11-2 with TRBJ2-7, with D maybe TRBD1 (6 bases). The CDR3 has 13 amino acids. Between the trimmed V and J ends, which lost 1 base and 3 bases, there was a span of 7 bases. From germline, CDR1 is SGHAT and CDR2 FQNNGV. The CDR3 is CASSLGDIYEQYF. CDR3 bases: TGTGCCAGCAGCTTAGGGGACATCTACGAGCAGTACTTC.

The chain combines TRBV4-3 with TRBJ2-1; D is ambiguous. This CDR3 region has 14 residues. Germline lookup yields CDR1 LGHNA and CDR2 YSLEER. Trimming stripped 0 bases from V and 6 bases from J, with 9 bases between. CDR3 sequence (DNA): TGCGCCAGCAGCCAAGAGCTAGGTCTCAATGAGCAGTTCTTC. It encodes CASSQELGLNEQFF.

The chain uses TRBV4-1 and TRBJ2-5; 7 bases map to TRBD1. The ends lost 1 base at V and 2 bases at J; junction bases unmatched: 4. This CDR3 is 15 amino acids long. Germline V gene lookup returns CDR1 MGHRA and CDR2 YSYEKL. In DNA form, the CDR3 reads TGCGCCAGCAGCCAAGTTAGGACAGGTCAAGAGACCCAGTACTTC. It specifies CASSQVRTGQETQYF.

As concerns this clone: The same CDR3 can be traced to other DNA sequences in this sample. This rearrangement joins TRBV27 to TRBJ2-2; D is ambiguous. Per the germline V gene, CDR1 is MNHEY and CDR2 is SMNVEV (reference sequence). The V gene lost 5 bases and the J gene lost 2 bases, with 6 bases spanning the gap. The CDR3 runs 13 residues. CDR3 amino acids: CASSPSNTGELFF. CDR3 DNA sequence: TGTGCCAGCAGTCCCTCTAACACCGGGGAGCTGTTTTTT.

V is TRBV11-2 and J is TRBJ2-7; 9 bases align to TRBD1. The V gene's germline CDR1 is SGHAT and CDR2 FQNNGV. There are 14 residues in the CDR3. V gave up 5 bases and J gave up 7 bases; unmatched junction bases: 9. CDR3 DNA: TGTGCCAGCAGCAACCAACCCGGGACAGGGGAGCAGTACTTC. This translates into CASSNQPGTGEQYF.

Only a few counts were recorded for this clone. The chain combines TRBV30 with TRBJ1-5, with 10 bases that match TRBD1. CDR3 length: 12 amino acids. The V gene end was trimmed by 8 bases and the J gene end by 5 bases; junction bases not matched to a gene: 3. Germline lookup yields CDR1 GTSNPN and CDR2 SVGIG (reference sequence). In nucleotides, the CDR3 is TGTGCCGGGGACAGGGGATATCAGCCCCAGCATTTT. Protein: CAGDRGYQPQHF.

This sequence joins TRBV2 and TRBJ2-5; D remains ambiguous. The CDR3 extends over 14 amino acids. Looked up from germline, CDR1 is SNHLY and CDR2 is FYNNEI. V dropped 1 base and J dropped 0 bases, with 6 bases sitting between them. The CDR3 DNA sequence: TGTGCCAGCAGTGAAGGGCGGAACCAAGAGACCCAGTACTTC. This gives the protein CASSEGRNQETQYF.

The rearrangement uses TRBV6-5 and TRBJ2-7, with D possibly being TRBD2 (6 bases). Per the germline V gene, CDR1 is MNHEY and CDR2 is SVGAGI. Trimming removed 5 bases from V and 2 bases from J, with 13 bases in between. CDR3 length: 14 amino acids. CDR3 in amino acids: CASSPGTSPYEQYF. CDR3 bases: TGTGCCAGCAGTCCCGGGACTTCGCCCTACGAGCAGTACTTC.

The chain has TRBV5-1 and TRBJ2-7, with D perhaps matching TRBD2 (6 bases). Trimming shortened V by 3 bases and J by 0 bases, and 10 bases separated the two germline ends. The CDR3 runs to 14 residues. Germline CDR1 SGHRS, CDR2 YFSETQ. CDR3 in amino acids: CASSSGTLSYEQYF. CDR3 sequence (DNA): TGCGCCAGCAGCTCCGGGACTCTCTCCTACGAGCAGTACTTC.

This clone was counted a few times. The rearrangement links TRBV28 to TRBJ2-3; D may be TRBD2 (5 bases). CDR3 length: 14 amino acids. Germline V gene data show CDR1 as MDHEN and CDR2 as SYDVKM. V was clipped by 8 bases and J by 2 bases, with 14 bases between them. CDR3 sequence: CASRFYSDTDTQYF. As DNA, the CDR3 is TGTGCCAGCCGATTCTATAGCGACACAGATACGCAGTATTTT.

The rearrangement uses TRBV2 and TRBJ2-1, with 10 bases aligning to TRBD2. V gave up 4 bases and J gave up 8 bases; unmatched junction bases: 5. This CDR3 is built from 14 residues. Germline V gene data show CDR1 as SNHLY and CDR2 as FYNNEI. CDR3: CASSASGRAHEQFF. CDR3 DNA sequence: TGTGCCAGCAGTGCCAGCGGGAGGGCCCATGAGCAGTTCTTC.

The chain couples TRBV29-1 to TRBJ2-2, with 10 bases lining up with TRBD2. The CDR3 spans 14 residues. V was clipped by 4 bases and J by 6 bases; unmatched bases: 5. Germline assignment: CDR1 SQVTM and CDR2 ANQGSEA. This CDR3 is CSVGASGSAGELFF. The DNA of the CDR3 is TGCAGCGTTGGAGCTAGCGGGAGTGCCGGGGAGCTGTTTTTT.

This clone was observed a handful of times. The chain couples TRBV27 to TRBJ2-7; 9 nucleotides agree with TRBD2. The germline CDR1 and CDR2 sequences are MNHEY and SMNVEV (reference sequence). There are 17 residues in the CDR3. The V and J ends lost 5 bases and 0 bases, in that order; junction bases with no gene match: 11. The CDR3 nucleotides read TGTGCCAGCAGTCCCGTAGCGGGAGTATCTGGCTCCTACGAGCAGTACTTC. It codes for CASSPVAGVSGSYEQYF.

The chain employs TRBV28 and TRBJ2-5; the match to TRBD1 covers 7 bases. The J segment lost 4 bases and the V segment lost 4 bases, leaving 30 bases of the junction unmatched. Germline assignment: CDR1 MDHEN and CDR2 SYDVKM. The CDR3 consists of 22 residues. In DNA form, the CDR3 reads TGTGCCAGCAGTTCTAAGGTTGGTCGGCTCAATGATCAGGGGGACGTGGGAGAGACCCAGTACTTC. It yields the protein CASSSKVGRLNDQGDVGETQYF.

This clone came up a few times. The CDR3: CASSLNGADTQYF. The CDR3 DNA is TGTGCCAGCAGCTTAAATGGAGCAGATACGCAGTATTTT. This chain links TRBV7-9 with TRBJ2-3; D unresolved. Trimming shortened V by 2 bases and J by 4 bases, and 7 bases separated the two germline ends. CDR1 and CDR2 (germline): SEHNR, FQNEAQ (reference sequence). This CDR3 has 13 residues.

Relative to its sample, this clone is medium-sized (0.01 to 0.1%). The rearrangement links TRBV4-3 to TRBJ1-2; D is perhaps TRBD1 (6 bases). Per germline, CDR1 LGHNA and CDR2 YSLEER. CDR3 size: 18 residues. Trimming took 0 bases from V and 4 from J, leaving 21 bases between them. The CDR3 is CASSQDVFRTDQTYGYTF. In DNA, the CDR3 is TGCGCCAGCAGCCAAGATGTATTTAGGACAGACCAGACCTATGGCTACACCTTC.

V usage is TRBV19 and J usage is TRBJ2-1, with 13 bases fitting TRBD2. CDR1 is LNHDA, CDR2 SQIVND, per germline (reference sequence). The CDR3 is 16 amino acids. V shed 2 bases, J shed 9 bases, and the junction held 7 bases outside the gene matches. DNA for the CDR3: TGTGCCAGTAGTATAACCGGACTAGCGGGAGTCAGTGAGCAGTTCTTC. Translating it yields CASSITGLAGVSEQFF. Drawing the rest from reference TRBV19 and TRBJ2-1, the complete variable domain is DGGITQSPKYLFRKEGQNVTLSCEQNLNHDAMYWYRQDPGQGLRLIYYSQIVNDFQKGDIAEGYSVSREKKESFPLTVTSAQKNPTAFYLCASSITGLAGVSEQFFGPGTRLTVL.

The chain links TRBV29-1 to TRBJ2-1, with no clear D. Trimming pared 6 bases from V and 0 bases from J, leaving 3 bases between. Germline-derived CDR1 and CDR2 are SQVTM and ANQGSEA. The length of the CDR3 is 11 residues. CDR3 sequence (DNA): TGCAGCGTGAGCTCCTACAATGAGCAGTTCTTC. Amino acid sequence: CSVSSYNEQFF.

The gene calls are TRBV7-2 and TRBJ2-2; 7 bases fit TRBD2. Germline assignment: CDR1 SGHTA and CDR2 FQGNSA. This CDR3 contains 17 residues. V trimming: 1 base; J trimming: 6 bases; junction bases outside the gene matches: 11. As DNA, the CDR3 is TGTGCCAGCAGCTTAGAGCGCAGCGGGGCTGCGGCCGGGGAGCTGTTTTTT. Translating gives CASSLERSGAAAGELFF.